This T cell receptor (beta chain) was captured in a study of T cell clonality in common variable immunodeficiency. This clone was picked up many times. Antigen: not known. Coverage ceases 3 residues before the CDR3 finishes, and the germline J gene fills in the end. Equal genomic DNA amounts from CVID and control samples were sequenced. Here immunoSEQ multiplex PCR was the method, and the copy in TCRdb shows in-frame clones only, minus some. The sample yields fewer than 40,000 clones, without any singletons. Whole-study results and caveats: Patient heterogeneity in the CVID cohort limited correlations between repertoire features and clinical complications. Shared TCRbeta clones were fewer between CVID subjects than controls. Reportedly, TCR beta sequences from common variable immunodeficiency showed fewer deletions and N-nucleotide insertions.

V shed 0 bases, J shed 0 bases, and the junction held 5 bases outside the gene matches. The germline V gene encodes CDR1 ENHRY and CDR2 SYGVKD. This CDR3 is 16 amino acids long. The V and J genes are TRBV10-3 and TRBJ2-7; 7 nucleotides align to TRBD1. Sequencing was done on a sample of peripheral blood mononuclear cells. The receptor's source is a person aged 18-70 years in good health. The CDR3 bases that were read are TGTGCCATCAGTGAGTCTGAGGGGGCAATCTCCTACGAG. The encoded protein is CAISESEGAISYE. The whole CDR3 is CAISESEGAISYEQYF.